A selection of T cell receptor beta chains follows, all from one sample in a study of T cells after posttransplantation cyclophosphamide. Assay used: immunoSEQ multiplex PCR; TCRdb lists only in-frame clones, some missing. The sample presents about 15,000 clones, none singletons. Source: PBMCs, taken approximately 1,100 days after allogeneic stem cell transplant with posttransplant cyclophosphamide. The receptors come from a female patient aged 40-50 years who received an allogeneic stem cell transplant from a related donor, was CMV-positive, and had no GVHD. Part of the T cells may come from the graft donor. CDR3s include the opening cysteine and the closing phenylalanine or tryptophan. The D gene is left open where the match is weak. Clone size is shown for a subset of rows, as once, few, many or a class of expanded clone.

CDR3nt: TGTGCCAGCAGTATCAAACAGGAGACGGCCTACGAGCAGTACTTC
CDR3aa: CASSIKQETAYEQYF
d_gene: .
v_gene: TRBV9
j_gene: TRBJ2-7
abundance: few

CDR3nt: TGTGCCAGTTTTTTCAAACAGGGGACGGCATACGAGCAGTACTTC
CDR3aa: CASFFKQGTAYEQYF
d_gene: TRBD1
v_gene: TRBV9
j_gene: TRBJ2-7
abundance: few

CDR3nt: TGTGCCAGCAGCTTCCGTCCCGGGACAGGGGAAACCTCCTATAATTCACCCCTCCACTTT
CDR3aa: CASSFRPGTGETSYNSPLHF
d_gene: TRBD1
v_gene: TRBV7-8
j_gene: TRBJ1-6
abundance: few

CDR3nt: TGTGCCAGCAGCTTTGGACATGACAGGGAAACTGAAGCTTTCTTT
CDR3aa: CASSFGHDRETEAFF
d_gene: TRBD1
v_gene: TRBV5-6
j_gene: TRBJ1-1
abundance: many

CDR3nt: TGTGCCGAAAGCAGCGGGGTGAACACTGAAGCTTTCTTT
CDR3aa: CAESSGVNTEAFF
d_gene: .
v_gene: TRBV2
j_gene: TRBJ1-1
abundance: many

CDR3nt: TGTGCCAGCAGCCCGCGGGAGAGATCACATGGTGATACGCAGTATTTT
CDR3aa: CASSPRERSHGDTQYF
d_gene: TRBD2
v_gene: TRBV27
j_gene: TRBJ2-3
abundance: many

CDR3nt: TGTGCCATCAGTGGGGGGGCTAGCGGGTTCACAGATACGCAGTATTTT
CDR3aa: CAISGGASGFTDTQYF
d_gene: TRBD2
v_gene: TRBV10-3
j_gene: TRBJ2-3
abundance: many

CDR3nt: TGTGCCAGTAGTACGACAGGGACGGGGGCCAACGTCCTGACTTTC
CDR3aa: CASSTTGTGANVLTF
d_gene: TRBD1
v_gene: TRBV19
j_gene: TRBJ2-6
abundance: few

CDR3nt: TGTGCCACCAGTTGGACAGGGGGTGCAGATACGCAGTATTTT
CDR3aa: CATSWTGGADTQYF
d_gene: TRBD1
v_gene: TRBV15
j_gene: TRBJ2-3
abundance: many

CDR3nt: TGTGCCAGCACCATTGACAGCTATGGCTACACCTTC
CDR3aa: CASTIDSYGYTF
d_gene: .
v_gene: TRBV7-9
j_gene: TRBJ1-2
abundance: few

CDR3nt: TGTGCCAGCAGCTTTGGCGGAAAAGAGACCCAGTACTTC
CDR3aa: CASSFGGKETQYF
d_gene: .
v_gene: TRBV5-8
j_gene: TRBJ2-5
abundance: many

CDR3nt: TGTGCCAGCTCATCGACAGTGATGAACACTGAAGCTTTCTTT
CDR3aa: CASSSTVMNTEAFF
d_gene: .
v_gene: TRBV18
j_gene: TRBJ1-1
abundance: many

CDR3nt: TGTGCCAGCAGCTTTACAGGAAGCAATCAGCCCCAGCATTTT
CDR3aa: CASSFTGSNQPQHF
d_gene: .
v_gene: TRBV5-5
j_gene: TRBJ1-5
abundance: many

CDR3nt: TGTGCCAGTAAAACCAGGACAGGCCAGGCTTTCTTT
CDR3aa: CASKTRTGQAFF
d_gene: TRBD1
v_gene: TRBV19
j_gene: TRBJ1-1
abundance: few

CDR3nt: TGTGCCAGCTCACCAGTCGCAGGGGGAGGTCTAGTCTACCAAGAGACCCAGTACTTC
CDR3aa: CASSPVAGGGLVYQETQYF
d_gene: .
v_gene: TRBV18
j_gene: TRBJ2-5
abundance: many

CDR3nt: TGCGCCAGCAGCTTAGGGGGCTCGGGCTCCTACGAGCAGTACTTC
CDR3aa: CASSLGGSGSYEQYF
d_gene: TRBD1
v_gene: TRBV5-1
j_gene: TRBJ2-7
abundance: .

CDR3nt: TGTGCCAGCAGTGAGACGACAGACTATGGCTACACCTTC
CDR3aa: CASSETTDYGYTF
d_gene: .
v_gene: TRBV2
j_gene: TRBJ1-2
abundance: .

CDR3nt: TGTGCCAGCAGTTACCCAACCCGGGGGGGGACCGGGGAGCTGTTTTTT
CDR3aa: CASSYPTRGGTGELFF
d_gene: TRBD2
v_gene: TRBV6-5
j_gene: TRBJ2-2
abundance: many

CDR3nt: TGCGCCAGCAGCCAAGTCTCGGACAGCAATCATCAGCCCCAGCATTTT
CDR3aa: CASSQVSDSNHQPQHF
d_gene: .
v_gene: TRBV4-1
j_gene: TRBJ1-5
abundance: many

CDR3nt: TGTGCCAGCAGAAGGGGGCGCGACACTGAAGCTTTCTTT
CDR3aa: CASRRGRDTEAFF
d_gene: TRBD1
v_gene: TRBV6-6
j_gene: TRBJ1-1
abundance: few

CDR3nt: TGCGCCAGCAGCCAAGATCAGTACAATGAGCAGTTCTTC
CDR3aa: CASSQDQYNEQFF
d_gene: .
v_gene: TRBV4-1
j_gene: TRBJ2-1
abundance: many

CDR3nt: TGTGCCAGCAGCTTGAGTAGCCGTAGCGGGGAGCTGTTTTTT
CDR3aa: CASSLSSRSGELFF
d_gene: .
v_gene: TRBV7-3
j_gene: TRBJ2-2
abundance: many

CDR3nt: TGTGCCAGTAGTATGGGCGAATCGGGGAAGTACGTTTTCACTGAAGCTTTCTTT
CDR3aa: CASSMGESGKYVFTEAFF
d_gene: .
v_gene: TRBV19
j_gene: TRBJ1-1
abundance: many

CDR3nt: TGTGCCAGCTCACTCCGGGACTACTCCTCCTACAATGAGCAGTTCTTC
CDR3aa: CASSLRDYSSYNEQFF
d_gene: TRBD2
v_gene: TRBV18
j_gene: TRBJ2-1
abundance: many

CDR3nt: TGTGCCAGCAGCGCGGGACAGCAAAAGAACACTGAAGCTTTCTTT
CDR3aa: CASSAGQQKNTEAFF
d_gene: TRBD1
v_gene: TRBV5-4
j_gene: TRBJ1-1
abundance: many

CDR3nt: TGCGCCAGCAGCTTGGGACAGGGATTATACGAGCAGTACTTC
CDR3aa: CASSLGQGLYEQYF
d_gene: TRBD1
v_gene: TRBV5-1
j_gene: TRBJ2-7
abundance: .

CDR3nt: TGTGCCAGCAGCTTGGGGAGCTCCTATAATTCACCCCTCCACTTT
CDR3aa: CASSLGSSYNSPLHF
d_gene: .
v_gene: TRBV7-9
j_gene: TRBJ1-6
abundance: many

CDR3nt: TGTGCCAGCAGCTTCGAGGAGGGTAAACTAGCGGGGGAAGAGACCCAGTACTTC
CDR3aa: CASSFEEGKLAGEETQYF
d_gene: TRBD2
v_gene: TRBV5-4
j_gene: TRBJ2-5
abundance: many

CDR3nt: TGTGCCAGCAGCCAAGATCGGCTAGCGGGGTCTAAGGATACGCAGTATTTT
CDR3aa: CASSQDRLAGSKDTQYF
d_gene: TRBD2
v_gene: TRBV4-2
j_gene: TRBJ2-3
abundance: many

CDR3nt: TGTGCCAGCAGTCTGACAGGGGCCCAAGAGACCCAGTACTTC
CDR3aa: CASSLTGAQETQYF
d_gene: TRBD1
v_gene: TRBV7-6
j_gene: TRBJ2-5
abundance: many

CDR3nt: TGCAGCGGTACGACTAGCGGGGGGGTGGGGGAGCAGTTCTTC
CDR3aa: CSGTTSGGVGEQFF
d_gene: TRBD2
v_gene: TRBV29-1
j_gene: TRBJ2-1
abundance: many

CDR3nt: TGTGCCAGCTCACCACCGAGCGGTCAGGCGAACACCGGGGAGCTGTTTTTT
CDR3aa: CASSPPSGQANTGELFF
d_gene: .
v_gene: TRBV18
j_gene: TRBJ2-2
abundance: few

CDR3nt: TGTGCCAGCAGCTTGGCCGCAGGGTTGTTGGATGAAAAACTGTTTTTT
CDR3aa: CASSLAAGLLDEKLFF
d_gene: .
v_gene: TRBV5-5
j_gene: TRBJ1-4
abundance: many

CDR3nt: TGTGCCAGCAGCCCCTCGAGAGTAACCGCCTACAATGAGCAGTTCTTC
CDR3aa: CASSPSRVTAYNEQFF
d_gene: .
v_gene: TRBV7-3
j_gene: TRBJ2-1
abundance: .

CDR3nt: TGTGCCAGCAGCTTAGGGACAGGGGGGCATCAGCCCCAGCATTTT
CDR3aa: CASSLGTGGHQPQHF
d_gene: TRBD1
v_gene: TRBV6-1
j_gene: TRBJ1-5
abundance: many

CDR3nt: TGTGCCAGCTCACTTCGACAGGGGGAAGTAGGAGACGAGCAGTACTTC
CDR3aa: CASSLRQGEVGDEQYF
d_gene: TRBD1
v_gene: TRBV18
j_gene: TRBJ2-7
abundance: many

CDR3nt: TGTGCCAGCAGCGTAGGCGGGGTAGCCTACGAGCAGTACTTC
CDR3aa: CASSVGGVAYEQYF
d_gene: .
v_gene: TRBV9
j_gene: TRBJ2-7
abundance: many

CDR3nt: TGCGCCAGCAGCCAAGATTCCGACAGGGGGCAAAATGAAAAACTGTTTTTT
CDR3aa: CASSQDSDRGQNEKLFF
d_gene: TRBD1
v_gene: TRBV4-1
j_gene: TRBJ1-4
abundance: few

CDR3nt: TGTGCCAGCAGCCCCGGGACATCGAACACCGGGGAGCTGTTTTTT
CDR3aa: CASSPGTSNTGELFF
d_gene: .
v_gene: TRBV27
j_gene: TRBJ2-2
abundance: many

CDR3nt: TGTGCCGTCGACAGGGACCATGAGCAGTTCTTC
CDR3aa: CAVDRDHEQFF
d_gene: TRBD1
v_gene: TRBV10-3
j_gene: TRBJ2-1
abundance: few

CDR3nt: TGTGCCAGCAGCGGGACGGGACAGCCTAATGAAAAACTGTTTTTT
CDR3aa: CASSGTGQPNEKLFF
d_gene: TRBD1
v_gene: TRBV9
j_gene: TRBJ1-4
abundance: large

CDR3nt: TGTGCCAGCAGTAAAGGGGGGGGTTCTGGGGCCAACGTCCTGACTTTC
CDR3aa: CASSKGGGSGANVLTF
d_gene: .
v_gene: TRBV6-1
j_gene: TRBJ2-6
abundance: many